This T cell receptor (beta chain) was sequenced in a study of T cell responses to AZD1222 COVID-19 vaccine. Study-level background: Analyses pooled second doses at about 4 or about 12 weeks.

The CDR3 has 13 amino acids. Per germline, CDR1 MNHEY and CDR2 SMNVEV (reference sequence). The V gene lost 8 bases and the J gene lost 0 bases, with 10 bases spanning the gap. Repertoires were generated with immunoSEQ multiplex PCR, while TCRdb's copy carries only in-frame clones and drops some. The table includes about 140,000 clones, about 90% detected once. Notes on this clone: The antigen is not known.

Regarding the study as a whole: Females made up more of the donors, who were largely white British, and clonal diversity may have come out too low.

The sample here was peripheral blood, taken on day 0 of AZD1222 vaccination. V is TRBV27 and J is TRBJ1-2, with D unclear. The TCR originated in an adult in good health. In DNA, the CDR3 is TGTGCCAGCCGGCATGCAGCTAACTATGGCTACACCTTC. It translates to CASRHAANYGYTF.